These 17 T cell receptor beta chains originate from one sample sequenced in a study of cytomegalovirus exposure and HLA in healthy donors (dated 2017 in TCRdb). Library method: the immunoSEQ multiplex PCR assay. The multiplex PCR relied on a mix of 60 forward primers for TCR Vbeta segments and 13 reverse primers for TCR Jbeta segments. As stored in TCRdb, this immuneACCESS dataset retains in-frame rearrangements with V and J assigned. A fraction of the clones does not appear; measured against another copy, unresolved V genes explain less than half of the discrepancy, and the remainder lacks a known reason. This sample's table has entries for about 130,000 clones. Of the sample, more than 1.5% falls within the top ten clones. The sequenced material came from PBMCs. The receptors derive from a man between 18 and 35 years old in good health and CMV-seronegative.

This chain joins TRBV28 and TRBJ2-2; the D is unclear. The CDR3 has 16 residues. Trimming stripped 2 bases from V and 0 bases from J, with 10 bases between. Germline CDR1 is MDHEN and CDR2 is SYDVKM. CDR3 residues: CASSLRRVANTGELFF. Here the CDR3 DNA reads TGTGCCAGCAGTTTACGCCGGGTAGCGAACACCGGGGAGCTGTTTTTT. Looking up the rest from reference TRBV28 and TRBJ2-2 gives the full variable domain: DVKVTQSSRYLVKRTGEKVFLECVQDMDHENMFWYRQDPGLGLRLIYFSYDVKMKEKGDIPEGYSVSREKKERFSLILESASTNQTSMYLCASSLRRVANTGELFFGEGSRLTVL.

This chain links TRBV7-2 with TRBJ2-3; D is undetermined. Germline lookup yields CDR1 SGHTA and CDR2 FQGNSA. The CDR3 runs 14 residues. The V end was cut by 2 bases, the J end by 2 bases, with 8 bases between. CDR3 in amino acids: CASSLSYPTDTQYF. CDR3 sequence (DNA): TGTGCCAGCAGCTTAAGCTACCCCACAGATACGCAGTATTTT.

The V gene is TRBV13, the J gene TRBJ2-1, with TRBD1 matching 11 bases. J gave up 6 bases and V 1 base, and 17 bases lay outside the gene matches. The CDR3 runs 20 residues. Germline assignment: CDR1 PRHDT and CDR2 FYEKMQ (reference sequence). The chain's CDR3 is CASSLVGEEDRGRVVNEQFF. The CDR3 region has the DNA TGTGCCAGCAGCTTAGTAGGAGAGGAGGACAGGGGGCGCGTCGTCAATGAGCAGTTCTTC.

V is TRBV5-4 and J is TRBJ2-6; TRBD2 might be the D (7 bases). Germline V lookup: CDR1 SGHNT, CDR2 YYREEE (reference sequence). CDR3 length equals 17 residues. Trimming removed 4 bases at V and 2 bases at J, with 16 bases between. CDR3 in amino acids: CASSKRGGNAGANVLTF. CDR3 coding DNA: TGTGCCAGCAGCAAAAGGGGGGGGAATGCTGGGGCCAACGTCCTGACTTTC.

The CDR3 reads CAWTRQGSYEQYF. In nucleotides, the CDR3 is TGTGCCTGGACTAGACAGGGTTCCTACGAGCAGTACTTC. The chain couples TRBV30 to TRBJ2-7; 7 bases align to TRBD1. V was pared by 4 bases and J by 1 base, with 4 bases of the junction left unmatched. The CDR3 covers 13 residues. Per the germline V gene, CDR1 is GTSNPN and CDR2 is SVGIG (reference sequence).

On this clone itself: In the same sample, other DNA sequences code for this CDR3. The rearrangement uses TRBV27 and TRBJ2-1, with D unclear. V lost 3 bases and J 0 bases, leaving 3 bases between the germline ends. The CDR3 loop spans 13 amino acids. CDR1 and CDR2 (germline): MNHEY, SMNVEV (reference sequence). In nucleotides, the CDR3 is TGTGCCAGCAGTTTTAGCTCCTACAATGAGCAGTTCTTC. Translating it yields CASSFSSYNEQFF.

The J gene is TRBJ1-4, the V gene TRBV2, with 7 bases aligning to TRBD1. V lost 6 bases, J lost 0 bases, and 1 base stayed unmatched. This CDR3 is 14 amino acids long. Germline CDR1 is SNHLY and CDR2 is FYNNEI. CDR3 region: CASRGTATNEKLFF. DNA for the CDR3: TGTGCCAGCAGAGGGACAGCAACTAATGAAAAACTGTTTTTT.

Here the CDR3 DNA reads TGTGCCAGCAGCCCGGGGGGGCTGGCTGAAGCTTTCTTT. Translating gives CASSPGGLAEAFF. The chain carries TRBV5-5 and TRBJ1-1, with D perhaps TRBD1 (6 bases). The V and J ends lost 4 bases and 6 bases respectively, with 13 bases between them. CDR3 length: 13 amino acids. Germline V gene sequence: CDR1 SGHKS, CDR2 YYEKEE (reference sequence).

For the CDR3, the DNA is TGTGCCAGTTCCACCTCGACAGGCCACGATGAAAAACTGTTTTTT. It codes for CASSTSTGHDEKLFF. This chain uses TRBV25-1 with TRBJ1-4; TRBD1 might be the D (6 bases). The CDR3 sequence is 15 residues long. Germline V lookup: CDR1 MGHDK, CDR2 SYGVNS. Trimming cost V 9 bases and J 6 bases, with 20 bases left between them.

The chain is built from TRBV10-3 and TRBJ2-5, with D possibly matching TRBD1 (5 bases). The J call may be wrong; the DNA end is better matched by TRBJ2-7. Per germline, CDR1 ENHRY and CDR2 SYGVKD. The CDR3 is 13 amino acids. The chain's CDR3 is CAISEDSPYEQYF. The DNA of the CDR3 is TGTGCCATCAGTGAAGACAGTCCTTACGAGCAGTACTTC.

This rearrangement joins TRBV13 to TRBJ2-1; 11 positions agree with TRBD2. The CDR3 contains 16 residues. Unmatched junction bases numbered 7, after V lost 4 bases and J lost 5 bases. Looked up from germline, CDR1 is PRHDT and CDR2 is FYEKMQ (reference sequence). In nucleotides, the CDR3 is TGTGCCAGCAGCTCCCAACTAGCGGGGGCTCACAATGAGCAGTTCTTC. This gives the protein CASSSQLAGAHNEQFF.

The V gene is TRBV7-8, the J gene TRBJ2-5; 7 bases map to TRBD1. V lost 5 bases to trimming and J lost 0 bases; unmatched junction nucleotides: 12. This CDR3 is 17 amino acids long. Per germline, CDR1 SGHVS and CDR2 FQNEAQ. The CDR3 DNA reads TGTGCCAGCAGCCCGGAGCGACAGGGCGTCCACCAAGAGACCCAGTACTTC. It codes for CASSPERQGVHQETQYF.

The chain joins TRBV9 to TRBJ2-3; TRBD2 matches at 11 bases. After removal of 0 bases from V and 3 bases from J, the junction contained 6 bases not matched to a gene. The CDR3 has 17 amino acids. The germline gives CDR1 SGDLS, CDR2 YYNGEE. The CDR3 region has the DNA TGTGCCAGCAGCGTAGGAGTTAGCGGGGGGGCGACAGATACGCAGTATTTT. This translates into CASSVGVSGGATDTQYF.

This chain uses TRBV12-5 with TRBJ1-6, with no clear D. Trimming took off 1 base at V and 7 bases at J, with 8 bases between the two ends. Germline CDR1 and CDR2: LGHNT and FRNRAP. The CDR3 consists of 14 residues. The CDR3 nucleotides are TGTGCTAGTGGTTTGGCCGGGGTCAATTCACCCCTCCACTTT. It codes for CASGLAGVNSPLHF.

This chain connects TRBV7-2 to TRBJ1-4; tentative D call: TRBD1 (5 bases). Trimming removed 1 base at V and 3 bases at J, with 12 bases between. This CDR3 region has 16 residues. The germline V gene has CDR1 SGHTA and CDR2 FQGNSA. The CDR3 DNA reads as TGTGCCAGCAGCTTAGGGCCCAGGGTGCCTAATGAAAAACTGTTTTTT. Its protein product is CASSLGPRVPNEKLFF.

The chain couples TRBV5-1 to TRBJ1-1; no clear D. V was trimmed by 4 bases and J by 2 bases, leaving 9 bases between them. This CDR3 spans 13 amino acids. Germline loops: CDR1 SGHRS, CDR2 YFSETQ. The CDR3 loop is CASSPRPNTEAFF. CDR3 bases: TGCGCCAGCAGCCCCCGTCCTAACACTGAAGCTTTCTTT.

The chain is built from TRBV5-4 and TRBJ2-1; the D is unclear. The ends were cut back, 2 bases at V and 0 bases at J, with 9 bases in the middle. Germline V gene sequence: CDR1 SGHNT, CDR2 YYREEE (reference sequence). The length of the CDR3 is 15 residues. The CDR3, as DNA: TGTGCCAGCAGCTTCGACTCGAGCTCCTACAATGAGCAGTTCTTC. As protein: CASSFDSSSYNEQFF.